Each of the 20 T cell receptor beta chains below was sequenced from the same sample in a study of T cell responses to AZD1222 COVID-19 vaccine. This table comes from immunoSEQ multiplex PCR, and its TCRdb copy is limited to in-frame clones, with some not included. This table holds some 150,000 clones, less than 90% found once. This sample comprised peripheral blood, obtained after recovery from COVID-19. These receptors were collected from an adult who had recovered from COVID-19.

The chain couples TRBV19 to TRBJ2-2, with 9 bases fitting TRBD1. Germline lookup yields CDR1 LNHDA and CDR2 SQIVND (reference sequence). The ends lost 6 bases at V and 5 bases at J; junction bases unmatched: 7. The CDR3 is made up of 15 amino acids. The CDR3 reads CASRTTGGTTGELFF. The CDR3 DNA follows: TGTGCCAGTAGAACGACAGGGGGTACGACCGGGGAGCTGTTTTTT.

The V call is TRBV2, the J call TRBJ1-2; D is possibly TRBD1 (5 bases). Germline CDR1 and CDR2: SNHLY and FYNNEI. The CDR3 runs 15 residues. Trimming removed 4 bases at V and 7 bases at J, with 19 bases between. DNA for the CDR3: TGTGCCAGCAGTGTCAATAGGGCGGGAAGGGGTGGCTACACCTTC. It yields the protein CASSVNRAGRGGYTF.

The count of this clone is one. The chain employs TRBV5-8 and TRBJ1-5, with 10 bases matching TRBD1. V gave up 4 bases and J gave up 3 bases; unmatched junction bases: 4. Germline CDR1 and CDR2: SGHTS and YDEGEE. The CDR3 totals 15 residues. The CDR3, as DNA: TGTGCCAGCAGCCTGACAGGGGGCCTCAATCAGCCCCAGCATTTT. Translated: CASSLTGGLNQPQHF.

This clone came up once. This chain joins TRBV13 and TRBJ2-3; D not certain. The CDR3 sequence is 13 residues long. The V gene's germline CDR1 is PRHDT and CDR2 FYEKMQ (reference sequence). The V end was cut by 0 bases, the J end by 7 bases, with 8 bases between. The DNA of the CDR3 is TGTGCCAGCAGCTTAGGTCAGCGTTATACGCAGTATTTT. This sequence encodes CASSLGQRYTQYF.

This clone has more than one count but fewer than ten. The chain combines TRBV4-2 with TRBJ1-2; D unclear. Trimming shortened V by 0 bases and J by 0 bases, and 8 bases separated the two germline ends. The CDR3 spans 15 residues. CDR1 and CDR2 (germline): LGHNA, YNFKEQ. The CDR3 bases are TGTGCCAGCAGCCAAGAGGAACAGCCTAACTATGGCTACACCTTC. As protein: CASSQEEQPNYGYTF.

The count of this clone is one. The chain employs TRBV28 and TRBJ1-2; 10 nucleotides line up with TRBD1. Unmatched junction bases numbered 18, after V lost 7 bases and J lost 1 base. Germline V gene sequence: CDR1 MDHEN, CDR2 SYDVKM. This CDR3 contains 19 residues. CDR3 sequence reads: CASTGLVGQGDSLNYGYTF. In DNA, the CDR3 is TGTGCCAGCACCGGGTTGGTCGGACAGGGGGACTCTCTTAACTATGGCTACACCTTC.

The J gene is TRBJ2-5, the V gene TRBV7-3, with 16 bases fitting TRBD2. Germline CDR1 is SGHTA and CDR2 is FQGTGA. CDR3 size: 18 residues. J lost 5 bases, V lost 5 bases, and 11 bases had no gene match. This CDR3 reads CASSHRGTSGRAGETQYF. In DNA form, the CDR3 reads TGTGCCAGCAGCCACAGGGGGACTAGCGGGAGGGCAGGTGAGACCCAGTACTTC.

This sequence joins TRBV6-5 and TRBJ1-1; D may be TRBD1 (5 bases). Looked up from germline, CDR1 is MNHEY and CDR2 is SVGAGI. The CDR3 is 14 amino acids. V was cut by 5 bases and J by 10 bases, with 20 bases left in between. This chain's CDR3 is CASSITSGTKAAFF. The CDR3 coding sequence is TGTGCCAGCAGTATTACTTCCGGGACGAAGGCAGCTTTCTTT.

The genes are TRBV5-1 and TRBJ1-2, with D possibly matching TRBD1 (6 bases). The CDR3 loop spans 14 amino acids. Germline loops: CDR1 SGHRS, CDR2 YFSETQ. Trimming shortened V by 3 bases and J by 4 bases, and 13 bases separated the two germline ends. Here the CDR3 DNA reads TGCGCCAGCAGCTCTACAGGGACCAGCTATGGCTACACCTTC. Translating gives CASSSTGTSYGYTF.

Comments on this clone: The sample carries other DNA sequences with the same CDR3. V gene TRBV5-1 combines with J gene TRBJ1-5; no clear D. The CDR3 has 13 residues. V dropped 1 base and J dropped 4 bases, with 6 bases sitting between them. Germline V lookup: CDR1 SGHRS, CDR2 YFSETQ. The DNA for the CDR3 is TGCGCCAGCAGCTTGAACGGAAATCAGCCCCAGCATTTT. Translation gives CASSLNGNQPQHF. Variable domain in full (rest from reference TRBV5-1 and TRBJ1-5): KAGVTQTPRYLIKTRGQQVTLSCSPISGHRSVSWYQQTPGQGLQFLFEYFSETQRNKGNFPGRFSGRQFSNSRSEMNVSTLELGDSALYLCASSLNGNQPQHFGDGTRLSIL.

The V gene is TRBV10-2, the J gene TRBJ1-4; no definite D call. CDR3 length equals 14 residues. CDR1 is WSHSY and CDR2 is SAAADI in the germline V gene. Trimming took 2 bases from V and 8 from J, leaving 12 bases between them. The DNA of the CDR3 is TGCGCCAGCAGTGAGGCTATACCAAGGGAAAAACTGTTTTTT. It yields the protein CASSEAIPREKLFF.

This chain joins TRBV5-4 and TRBJ1-1, with 9 bases fitting TRBD1. Unmatched junction bases numbered 6, after V lost 2 bases and J lost 4 bases. The CDR3 sequence is 15 residues long. Per germline, CDR1 SGHNT and CDR2 YYREEE (reference sequence). CDR3 bases: TGTGCCAGCAGCTTAATTCGGACAGGGGCCACTGAAGCTTTCTTT. It encodes CASSLIRTGATEAFF. The full variable domain, rest sourced from reference TRBV5-4 and TRBJ1-1, is ETGVTQSPTHLIKTRGQQVTLRCSSQSGHNTVSWYQQALGQGPQFIFQYYREEENGRGNFPPRFSGLQFPNYSSELNVNALELDDSALYLCASSLIRTGATEAFFGQGTRLTVV.

V is TRBV7-6 and J is TRBJ1-1; D unresolved. This CDR3 is built from 13 residues. Trimming took 6 bases from V and 4 from J, leaving 12 bases between them. Germline loops: CDR1 SGHVS, CDR2 FNYEAQ. This chain's CDR3 is CASRRALSTEAFF. CDR3 coding DNA: TGTGCCAGCAGACGGGCCCTTAGCACTGAAGCTTTCTTT.

The rearrangement joins TRBV7-9 to TRBJ1-4; 7 bases agree with TRBD1. Trimming removed 1 base from V and 7 bases from J; junction bases left unmatched: 6. The CDR3 is 15 residues long. The germline gives CDR1 SEHNR, CDR2 FQNEAQ (reference sequence). The CDR3: CASSLEGGQGEKLFF. The DNA of the CDR3 is TGTGCCAGCAGCTTAGAAGGGGGCCAGGGTGAAAAACTGTTTTTT.

V usage is TRBV2 and J usage is TRBJ2-1; D may be TRBD2 (6 bases). V was trimmed by 1 base and J by 7 bases, leaving 8 bases between them. The CDR3 contains 13 residues. Germline lookup yields CDR1 SNHLY and CDR2 FYNNEI. The CDR3 DNA sequence: TGTGCCAGCAGTGAAGGGAGGGAAAATGAGCAGTTCTTC. Translated, it gives CASSEGRENEQFF.

This chain links TRBV25-1 with TRBJ2-7; the D gene is possibly TRBD1 (6 bases). From germline, CDR1 is MGHDK and CDR2 SYGVNS. The CDR3 runs 14 residues. Trimming took off 4 bases at V and 7 bases at J, with 17 bases between the two ends. The CDR3 nucleotides read TGTGCCAGCAGTGCCCCGGGACAAAACCATGAGCAGTACTTC. Encoded protein: CASSAPGQNHEQYF.

The genes are TRBV4-1 and TRBJ2-1; D not certain. Germline V gene lookup returns CDR1 MGHRA and CDR2 YSYEKL. V lost 4 bases to trimming and J lost 0 bases, with 7 bases between them. The CDR3 is made up of 14 amino acids. The CDR3 nucleotides read TGCGCCAGCAGCCCGAGCCGCTCCTACAATGAGCAGTTCTTC. Its protein product is CASSPSRSYNEQFF.

This chain links TRBV9 with TRBJ1-3; the D is unclear. V gave up 0 bases and J gave up 3 bases, with 10 bases separating them. CDR3 length: 15 amino acids. Germline V gene sequence: CDR1 SGDLS, CDR2 YYNGEE. CDR3 bases: TGTGCCAGCAGCGTAGATAACAGCTTTGGAAACACCATATATTTT. As protein: CASSVDNSFGNTIYF.

V usage is TRBV7-2 and J usage is TRBJ1-2; 8 bases are a match to TRBD1. The CDR3 sequence is 16 residues long. The V and J ends lost 4 bases and 4 bases, in that order; junction bases with no gene match: 11. The V gene's germline CDR1 is SGHTA and CDR2 FQGNSA. In DNA form, the CDR3 reads TGTGCCAGCAGCTCAGCAGGGCAGGGGGCTGGCTATGGCTACACCTTC. Translated: CASSSAGQGAGYGYTF.

The chain is built from TRBV5-1 and TRBJ2-7; 7 nucleotides agree with TRBD2. Losses at the gene ends were 0 bases for V and 3 bases for J; bases not matched to a gene: 3. This CDR3 contains 14 residues. Germline V gene sequence: CDR1 SGHRS, CDR2 YFSETQ. The CDR3 reads CASSLEGGNYEQYF. The CDR3 nucleotides read TGCGCCAGCAGCTTGGAGGGAGGGAACTACGAGCAGTACTTC. Together with reference TRBV5-1 and TRBJ2-7, the CDR3 gives the full variable domain: KAGVTQTPRYLIKTRGQQVTLSCSPISGHRSVSWYQQTPGQGLQFLFEYFSETQRNKGNFPGRFSGRQFSNSRSEMNVSTLELGDSALYLCASSLEGGNYEQYFGPGTRLTVT.